This T cell receptor beta chain is drawn from a study of shared clonotypes between healthy human individuals. Overall study: Each donor contributed plates that comprised three CD4 naive, three CD4 memory, two CD8 naive and one CD8 memory. Points from the study as a whole: Specimens sampled were limited to blood, with tissue repertoires likely differing. Having only a few donors restricted how much genetic and exposure-history diversity was captured.

Trimming pared 0 bases from V and 1 base from J, leaving 5 bases between. Germline CDR1 and CDR2: MRHNA and SNTAGT. The CDR3 loop spans 14 amino acids. Sequenced by immunoSEQ multiplex PCR; TCRdb stores in-frame clones only, minus some. The sample consists of nearly 2 million clones, about 95% of them appearing once. CD8 cells regarded as naive lacked CD45RO, were positively chosen for CCR7, and omitted terminally differentiated effector memory CD45RA+ cells. This clone was observed a handful of times. Antigen unknown. The chain has TRBV6-4 and TRBJ2-3; D might be TRBD1 or TRBD2, each matching 5 bases. The specimen was naive CD8+ T cells sorted from blood. This clonotype originated in a man between 18 and 29 years old in good health. CDR3 loop: CASSDSGGTDTQYF. The CDR3 DNA reads TGTGCCAGCAGTGACTCGGGGGGCACAGATACGCAGTATTTT.